These 15 T cell receptor beta chains came from one sample sequenced in a study of cytomegalovirus exposure and HLA in healthy donors. Primers: 60 Vbeta forward and 13 Jbeta reverse. Only in-frame clones appear in the TCRdb table, and some are missing; sequencing was by immunoSEQ multiplex PCR. In the table there are fewer than 180,000 clones, around 60% of which are singletons. Sequencing input: PBMCs. These receptors all stem from a woman aged 55-70 years in good health and CMV-seropositive.

The chain recombines TRBV25-1 with TRBJ2-1; 8 bases align to TRBD1. The ends lost 3 bases at V and 6 bases at J; junction bases unmatched: 4. This CDR3 spans 14 amino acids. Germline lookup yields CDR1 MGHDK and CDR2 SYGVNS. The CDR3 coding sequence is TGTGCCAGCAGTGAGGCGGGACAGGTCAATGAGCAGTTCTTC. It encodes CASSEAGQVNEQFF.

This chain links TRBV2 with TRBJ1-1; 8 nucleotides match TRBD1. CDR3 length: 13 residues. Unmatched junction bases numbered 5, after V lost 7 bases and J lost 4 bases. CDR1 and CDR2 from the germline V gene are SNHLY and FYNNEI. The CDR3 loop is CASNGQGITEAFF. The DNA of the CDR3 is TGTGCCAGCAACGGACAGGGTATCACTGAAGCTTTCTTT.

The V call is TRBV18, the J call TRBJ1-4, with a possible D match to TRBD1 (5 bases). The CDR3 has 14 residues. Trimming pared 5 bases from V and 4 bases from J, leaving 11 bases between. CDR1 is KGHSH, CDR2 LQKENI, per germline. The CDR3 loop reads CASSSGRINEKLFF. The CDR3 coding sequence is TGTGCCAGCTCATCAGGGAGGATTAATGAAAAACTGTTTTTT.

This clone was counted between two and nine times. V gene TRBV5-6 combines with J gene TRBJ1-1; 7 bases align to TRBD1. V lost 4 bases to trimming and J lost 0 bases; unmatched junction nucleotides: 3. This CDR3 contains 14 residues. Germline-derived CDR1 and CDR2 are SGHDT and YYEEEE. CDR3 sequence reads: CASSGDSLNTEAFF. The CDR3 DNA follows: TGTGCCAGCAGCGGGGACAGCTTGAACACTGAAGCTTTCTTT.

The V and J genes are TRBV5-1 and TRBJ1-4, with 9 positions matching TRBD1. V lost 4 bases and J lost 6; bases outside the gene matches: 7. The germline gives CDR1 SGHRS, CDR2 YFSETQ. The CDR3 length is 15 residues. CDR3 nucleotide sequence: TGCGCCAGCAGCCTTATGGGACAGGGCCATGAAAAACTGTTTTTT. Its protein is CASSLMGQGHEKLFF.

This sequence joins TRBV12-5 and TRBJ2-1, with D possibly being TRBD2 (6 bases). V was cut by 5 bases and J by 9 bases, with 8 bases left in between. Per germline, CDR1 LGHNT and CDR2 FRNRAP. There are 11 residues in the CDR3. CDR3 sequence reads: CASGHGSEQFF. In DNA, the CDR3 is TGTGCTAGTGGTCACGGGAGTGAGCAGTTCTTC.

This clone has a handful of counts. CDR3 sequence (DNA): TGTGCCAGCAGCACACAGAGTGAAGCTTTCTTT. Translating it yields CASSTQSEAFF. This sequence joins TRBV5-4 and TRBJ1-1; D unclear. Germline assignment: CDR1 SGHNT and CDR2 YYREEE (reference sequence). V lost 4 bases and J 7 bases, leaving 8 bases between the germline ends. This CDR3 is built from 11 residues. The variable domain in full, with the rest retrieved from reference TRBV5-4 and TRBJ1-1, is ETGVTQSPTHLIKTRGQQVTLRCSSQSGHNTVSWYQQALGQGPQFIFQYYREEENGRGNFPPRFSGLQFPNYSSELNVNALELDDSALYLCASSTQSEAFFGQGTRLTVV.

The J gene is TRBJ2-2, the V gene TRBV27; a possible D gene is TRBD1 (6 bases). In germline, CDR1 is MNHEY, CDR2 SMNVEV (reference sequence). There are 14 residues in the CDR3. The V and J ends lost 4 bases and 6 bases respectively, with 12 bases between them. CDR3 sequence: CASSSPGAPGELFF. The CDR3 bases are TGTGCCAGCAGTTCTCCAGGGGCCCCCGGGGAGCTGTTTTTT.

This clone was detected a few times. The chain links TRBV7-6 to TRBJ2-1; tentative D call: TRBD2 (7 bases). V was cut by 1 base and J by 8 bases, with 18 bases left in between. From germline, CDR1 is SGHVS and CDR2 FNYEAQ. This CDR3 region has 16 residues. Here the CDR3 reads CASSLGRGAGQDEQFF. The DNA for the CDR3 is TGTGCCAGCAGCTTAGGACGGGGGGCTGGTCAGGATGAGCAGTTCTTC.

This CDR3 reads CASSLGTGGNQPQHF. The CDR3 bases are TGCGCCAGCAGCTTGGGGACAGGGGGCAATCAGCCCCAGCATTTT. The chain links TRBV5-1 to TRBJ1-5; TRBD1 matches at 9 bases. This CDR3 comprises 15 residues. CDR1 is SGHRS and CDR2 is YFSETQ in the germline V gene. With 0 bases clipped from V and 2 bases from J, the junction kept 0 bases outside the gene matches.

Details on this clone: The junction does not match germline at one end; this may be a read error. The rearrangement joins TRBV5-1 to TRBJ2-6; 7 nucleotides match TRBD1. CDR3 length: 16 residues. Germline lookup yields CDR1 SGHRS and CDR2 YFSETQ. The CDR3 coding sequence is TGCGTCAGCAGAGAGGGGGCGGTCCCTGGGGCCAACGTCCTGACTTTC. This encodes CVSREGAVPGANVLTF.

This clone has just a few counts. The rearrangement joins TRBV21-1 to TRBJ2-7; no check of the table's D call, TRBD1, against the DNA was made. TRBV21-1 is reported as a pseudogene. The CDR3 runs to 16 residues. In nucleotides, the CDR3 is TGTGCCAGCAGCAACGATCAGGGTGCCATCAGCTACGAGCAGTACTTC. This gives the protein CASSNDQGAISYEQYF.

V usage is TRBV14 and J usage is TRBJ1-3; D gene ambiguous. Germline loops: CDR1 SGHDN, CDR2 FVKESK. The CDR3 totals 13 residues. With 4 bases removed from V and 4 bases from J, the gap between germline ends came to 8 bases. CDR3 coding DNA: TGTGCCAGCAGCCTCATTCCCGGAAACACCATATATTTT. It translates to CASSLIPGNTIYF.

The CDR3 DNA sequence: TGTGCCAGCAGTTTAACAGGAAACACCATATATTTT. Translating it yields CASSLTGNTIYF. The rearrangement links TRBV28 to TRBJ1-3; D call uncertain. Per the germline V gene, CDR1 is MDHEN and CDR2 is SYDVKM. Trimming left V 2 bases short and J 4 bases short, with 3 bases between. The CDR3 consists of 12 residues.

This chain uses TRBV15 with TRBJ2-3, with a weak D call TRBD1 (6 bases). Germline CDR1 is LNHNV and CDR2 is YYDKDF (reference sequence). Deletions cut 4 bases from V and 3 bases from J, with 8 bases between. The CDR3 runs 13 residues. CDR3 coding DNA: TGTGCCACCAGCAAAGGACAGACAGATACGCAGTATTTT. This sequence encodes CATSKGQTDTQYF.